The sample holds a few counts of the clone carrying this TCR beta chain. Its target is unknown. It was with 60 Vbeta and 13 Jbeta primers that the PCR ran. Method: immunoSEQ multiplex PCR; TCRdb's copy keeps in-frame clones and lacks some. This table holds a few hundred thousand clones, 80% found once. The CDR3 is made up of 13 amino acids. The V and J ends lost 0 bases and 1 base respectively, with 4 bases between them. Germline values: CDR1 SGDLS, CDR2 YYNGEE. The data were taken from a study of cytomegalovirus exposure and HLA in healthy donors. General study points: A later analysis showed that HLA-associated TCR beta chains had undergone more clonal expansion than equally common others. Some V segments, including TRBV6-2 and TRBV6-3, were excluded as indistinguishable.

Sequencing was carried out using PBMCs. The chain links TRBV9 to TRBJ1-2; D remains unclear. The TCR was taken from a girl aged 2 to 10 in good health and CMV-seronegative. The CDR3 sequence: CASSVDNNYGYTF. CDR3 DNA sequence: TGTGCCAGCAGCGTAGACAATAACTATGGCTACACCTTC.